Here is one T cell receptor (beta chain) with its context. The CDR3 consists of 12 residues. The germline V and J ends were trimmed by 3 bases and 8 bases, with 10 bases remaining between them. Germline lookup yields CDR1 ENHRY and CDR2 SYGVKD. This entry belongs to a study of identical twins. TCRdb re-derived calls from the 5' RACE reads in MiXCR, one entry per CDR3 protein. Of 200,000 to 250,000 distinct CDR3 sequences listed, approximately 7.3% were seen once; the top ten hold around 5.4%. These data are also associated with another study on yellow fever vaccine responses in identical twins.

This TCR came from a woman between 18 and 29 years old in good health. Sequencing input: CD8+ T cells sorted from blood. The chain links TRBV10-3 to TRBJ1-2; a possible D gene is TRBD1 (5 bases). The CDR3 bases are TGTGCCATCAGTGACCAGGGTTACGGCTACACCTTC. Amino acids: CAISDQGYGYTF.